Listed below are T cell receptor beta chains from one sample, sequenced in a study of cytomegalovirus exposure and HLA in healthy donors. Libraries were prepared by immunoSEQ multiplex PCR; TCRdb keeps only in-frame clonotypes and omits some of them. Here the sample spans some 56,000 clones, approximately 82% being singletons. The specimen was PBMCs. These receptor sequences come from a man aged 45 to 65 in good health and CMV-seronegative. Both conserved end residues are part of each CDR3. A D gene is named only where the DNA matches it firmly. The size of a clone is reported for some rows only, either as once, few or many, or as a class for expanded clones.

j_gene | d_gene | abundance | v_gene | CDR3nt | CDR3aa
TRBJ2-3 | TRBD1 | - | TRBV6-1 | TGTGCCAGCAGTGAAGCAGGGGGCCTGGGCACAGATACGCAGTATTTT | CASSEAGGLGTDTQYF
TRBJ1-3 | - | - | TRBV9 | TGTGCCAGCTCAGGTGGTGGAAACACCATATATTTT | CASSGGGNTIYF
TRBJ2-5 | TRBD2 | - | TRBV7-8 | TGTGCCAGCACCAGGACTAGCGGAGAGACCCAGTACTTC | CASTRTSGETQYF
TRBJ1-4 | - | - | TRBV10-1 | TGCGCCAGCAGGGTTGCAGTACCCCTCAGGGAAAAACTGTTTTTT | CASRVAVPLREKLFF
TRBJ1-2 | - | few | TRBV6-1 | TGTGCCAGCACTGGGGGGGGAGCCAGAGGCTACACCTTC | CASTGGGARGYTF
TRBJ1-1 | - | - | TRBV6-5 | TGTGCCAGCAGAAGGGCGCGGGTGGTCACTGAAGCTTTCTTT | CASRRARVVTEAFF
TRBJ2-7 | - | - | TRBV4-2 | TGTGCCAGCAGCCAAGAACGTCTAGCCTACGAGCAGTACTTC | CASSQERLAYEQYF
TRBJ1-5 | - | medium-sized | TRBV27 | TGTGCCAGCAGTCCCGGACAGATTAATCAGCCCCAGCATTTT | CASSPGQINQPQHF
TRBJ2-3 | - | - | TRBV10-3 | TGTGCCATCAGTGAGCTAGTAACAGATACGCAGTATTTT | CAISELVTDTQYF
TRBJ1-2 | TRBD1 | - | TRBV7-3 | TGTGCCAGCAGCTTAATCCCATCAGGCGCAGGGGGCCCTAACTATGGCTACACCTTC | CASSLIPSGAGGPNYGYTF
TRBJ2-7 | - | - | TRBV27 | TGTGCCAGCAGTTTTTGGCGGGGTAGCTCCTACGAGCAGTACTTC | CASSFWRGSSYEQYF
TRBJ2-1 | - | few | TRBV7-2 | TGTGCCAGCAGATTAACCGGGACTGCCTACAATGAGCAGTTCTTC | CASRLTGTAYNEQFF
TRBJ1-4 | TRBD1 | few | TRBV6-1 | TGTGCCAGCACTCCGGGACAGACTAATGAAAAACTGTTTTTT | CASTPGQTNEKLFF
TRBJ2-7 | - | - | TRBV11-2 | TGTGCCAGCAGCTTAGCCCCACACTACGAGCAGTACTTC | CASSLAPHYEQYF
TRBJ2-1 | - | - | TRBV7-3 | TGTGCCAGCAGCTTAATCGGCACTAGTGGATTAAATGAGCAGTTCTTC | CASSLIGTSGLNEQFF
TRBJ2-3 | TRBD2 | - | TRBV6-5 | TGTGCCAGCACAGGACTAGTGAACACAGATACGCAGTATTTT | CASTGLVNTDTQYF